Below, one T cell receptor (beta chain) is given with its context. Its antigen is still unknown. This sample is part of a study of T cells in Graves' hyperthyroidism and ophthalmopathy. Study-level findings and limits: Prediction of ophthalmopathy progression came a median about 6 months pre-onset.

Amplified TCR beta CDR3 regions came from RNA transcripts. A first-round RT-PCR of the TCR CDR3 used the HTBI primer set. A single record per CDR3 protein comes from TCRdb applying MiXCR to the multiplex PCR reads. The sample includes 340,000 or so distinct CDR3 sequences, about 20% of them seen just once. The PBMCs were sourced from fresh peripheral blood (approximately 9 ml). The CDR3 has 16 residues. CDR1 is MDHEN and CDR2 is SYDVKM in the germline V gene. The V and J ends lost 6 bases and 4 bases, in that order; junction bases with no gene match: 11. The source is a woman aged 45 to 65 with Graves' hyperthyroidism. The chain recombines TRBV28 with TRBJ2-1, with 8 bases lining up with TRBD2. What was sequenced was blood. This chain's CDR3 is CASSREPGLVYNEQFF. In nucleotides, the CDR3 is TGTGCCAGCAGCCGAGAGCCGGGACTAGTATACAATGAGCAGTTCTTC.